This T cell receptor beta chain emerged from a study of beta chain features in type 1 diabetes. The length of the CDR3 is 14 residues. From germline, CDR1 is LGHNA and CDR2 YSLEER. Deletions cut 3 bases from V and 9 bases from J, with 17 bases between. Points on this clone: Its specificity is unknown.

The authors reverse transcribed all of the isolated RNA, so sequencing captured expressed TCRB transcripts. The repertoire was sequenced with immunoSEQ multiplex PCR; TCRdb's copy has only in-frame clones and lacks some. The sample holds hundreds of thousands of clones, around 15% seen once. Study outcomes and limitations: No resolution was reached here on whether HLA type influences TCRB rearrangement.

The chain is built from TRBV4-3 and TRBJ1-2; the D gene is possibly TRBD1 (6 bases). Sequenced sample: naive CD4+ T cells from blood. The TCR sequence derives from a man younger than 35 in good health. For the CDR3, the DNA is TGCGCCAGCAGCCATAGTTCAGGGGCCCCAAGCTACACCTTC. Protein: CASSHSSGAPSYTF.